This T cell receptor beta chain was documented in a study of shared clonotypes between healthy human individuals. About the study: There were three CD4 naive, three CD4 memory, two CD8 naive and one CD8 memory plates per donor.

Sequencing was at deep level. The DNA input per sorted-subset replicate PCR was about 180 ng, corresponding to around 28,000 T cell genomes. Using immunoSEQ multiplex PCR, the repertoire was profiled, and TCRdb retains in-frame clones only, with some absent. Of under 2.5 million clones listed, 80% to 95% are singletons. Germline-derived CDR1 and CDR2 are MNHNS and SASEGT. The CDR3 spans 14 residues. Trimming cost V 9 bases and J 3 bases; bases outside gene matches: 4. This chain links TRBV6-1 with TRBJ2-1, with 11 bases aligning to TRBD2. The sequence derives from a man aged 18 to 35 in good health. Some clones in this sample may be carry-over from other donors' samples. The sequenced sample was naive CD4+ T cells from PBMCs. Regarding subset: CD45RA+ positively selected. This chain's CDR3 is CASRLAGIYNEQFF. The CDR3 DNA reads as TGTGCCAGTAGACTAGCGGGAATCTACAATGAGCAGTTCTTC.